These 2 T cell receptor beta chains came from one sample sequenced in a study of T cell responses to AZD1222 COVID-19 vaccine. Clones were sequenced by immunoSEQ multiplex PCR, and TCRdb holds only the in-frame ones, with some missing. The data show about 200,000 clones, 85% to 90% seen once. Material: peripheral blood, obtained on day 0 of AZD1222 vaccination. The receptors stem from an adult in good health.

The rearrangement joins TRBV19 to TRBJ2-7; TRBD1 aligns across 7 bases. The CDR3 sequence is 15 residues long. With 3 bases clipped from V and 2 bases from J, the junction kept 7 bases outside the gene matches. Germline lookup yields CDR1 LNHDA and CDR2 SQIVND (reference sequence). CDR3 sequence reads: CASSIVGTDAYEQYF. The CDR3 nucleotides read TGTGCCAGTAGTATCGTTGGGACAGATGCCTACGAGCAGTACTTC.

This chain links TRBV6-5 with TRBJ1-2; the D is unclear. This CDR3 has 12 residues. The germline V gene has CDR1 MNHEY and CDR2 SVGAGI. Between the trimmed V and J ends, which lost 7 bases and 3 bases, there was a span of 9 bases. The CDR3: CASTRTDYGYTF. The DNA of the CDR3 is TGTGCCAGCACCAGGACTGACTATGGCTACACCTTC.